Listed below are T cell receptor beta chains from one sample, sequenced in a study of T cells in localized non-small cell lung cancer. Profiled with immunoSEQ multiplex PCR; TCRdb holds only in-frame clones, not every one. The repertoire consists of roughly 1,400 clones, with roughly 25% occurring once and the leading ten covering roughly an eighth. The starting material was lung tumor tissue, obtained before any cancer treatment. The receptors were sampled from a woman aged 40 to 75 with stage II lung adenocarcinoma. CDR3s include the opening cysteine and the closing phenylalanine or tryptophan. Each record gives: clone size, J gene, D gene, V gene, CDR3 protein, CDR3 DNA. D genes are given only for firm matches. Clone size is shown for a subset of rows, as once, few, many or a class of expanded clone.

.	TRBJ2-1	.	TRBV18	CASSPPAPNNEQFF	TGTGCCAGCTCACCGCCAGCGCCCAACAATGAGCAGTTCTTC
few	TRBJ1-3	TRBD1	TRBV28	CASSPGQGIRNTIYF	TGTGCCAGCAGTCCCGGACAGGGGATTAGAAACACCATATATTTT
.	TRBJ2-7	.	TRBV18	CASSPPTVSSYEQYF	TGTGCCAGCTCACCACCCACGGTGAGCTCCTACGAGCAGTACTTC
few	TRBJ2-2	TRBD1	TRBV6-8	CASRLQGSTGELFF	TGTGCCAGCAGACTACAGGGGAGTACCGGGGAGCTGTTTTTT
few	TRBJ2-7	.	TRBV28	CASSFGPRGEQYF	TGTGCCAGCAGTTTCGGGCCTCGGGGCGAGCAGTACTTC
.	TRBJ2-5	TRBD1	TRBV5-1	CASSLAGGSWETQYF	TGCGCCAGCAGCTTGGCAGGGGGATCTTGGGAGACCCAGTACTTC
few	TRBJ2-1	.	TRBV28	CASSYQGSYNEQFF	TGTGCCAGCAGTTACCAGGGCTCCTACAATGAGCAGTTCTTC
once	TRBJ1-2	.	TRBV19	CASSLRLYGYTF	TGTGCCAGTAGTCTCCGCTTATATGGCTACACCTTC
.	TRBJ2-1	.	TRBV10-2	CASSDVHYRNEQFF	TGCGCCAGCAGTGATGTTCACTACAGGAATGAGCAGTTCTTC
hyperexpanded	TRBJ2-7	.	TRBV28	CASSLGIGYEQYF	TGTGCCAGCAGTTTGGGTATTGGCTACGAGCAGTACTTC
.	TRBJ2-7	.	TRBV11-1	CASSYSRDTHEQYF	TGTGCCAGCAGCTACTCCAGGGACACCCACGAGCAGTACTTC
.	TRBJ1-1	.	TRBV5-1	CASSLIRGEVRNTEAFF	TGCGCCAGCAGCTTGATAAGGGGGGAGGTGCGGAACACTGAAGCTTTCTTT
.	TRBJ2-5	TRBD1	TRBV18	CASCAGQGATQYF	TGTGCCAGCTGTGCCGGACAGGGGGCTACCCAGTACTTC
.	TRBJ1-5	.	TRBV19	CASSIAGGIDQPQHF	TGTGCCAGTAGTATAGCCGGGGGAATAGATCAGCCCCAGCATTTT
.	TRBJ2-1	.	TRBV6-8	CASSNNPGGKYEQFF	TGTGCCAGCAGTAACAACCCTGGGGGGAAGTATGAGCAGTTCTTC
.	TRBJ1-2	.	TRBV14	CASSLTGFGYGYTF	TGTGCCAGCAGCCTCACAGGGTTTGGATATGGCTACACCTTC
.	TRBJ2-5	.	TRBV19	CASMTHQGETQYF	TGTGCCAGTATGACCCACCAAGGAGAGACCCAGTACTTC
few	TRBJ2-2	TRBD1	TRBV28	CASSRGTGGPNTGELFF	TGTGCCAGCAGTCGGGGGACAGGGGGCCCGAACACCGGGGAGCTGTTTTTT
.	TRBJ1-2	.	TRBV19	CASATGNYGYTF	TGTGCCAGTGCCACGGGGAACTATGGCTACACCTTC
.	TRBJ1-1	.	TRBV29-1	CSVEDMGYGAFF	TGCAGCGTTGAAGATATGGGTTATGGGGCTTTCTTT
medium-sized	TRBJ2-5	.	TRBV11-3	CASSSTLSGETQYF	TGTGCCAGCAGCTCCACCCTAAGCGGAGAGACCCAGTACTTC
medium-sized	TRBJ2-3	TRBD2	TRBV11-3	CASGGLGTSGSDSTDTQYF	TGTGCCAGCGGGGGCTTAGGGACTAGCGGGAGTGACAGCACAGATACGCAGTATTTT
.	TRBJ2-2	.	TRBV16	CASSQSRPGVGELFF	TGTGCCAGCAGCCAATCGCGGCCAGGGGTCGGGGAGCTGTTTTTT
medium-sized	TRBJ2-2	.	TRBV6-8	CASRVEEGITGELFF	TGTGCCAGCAGGGTAGAGGAGGGGATCACCGGGGAGCTGTTTTTT
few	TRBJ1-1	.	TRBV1	CASSQGTGGVDTEAFF	TGCGCCAGCAGCCAAGGGACAGGGGGCGTCGACACTGAAGCTTTCTTT
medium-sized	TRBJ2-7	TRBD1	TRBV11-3	CASSLGTGHIPREQYF	TGTGCCAGCAGCTTGGGGACAGGTCATATACCGAGGGAGCAGTACTTC
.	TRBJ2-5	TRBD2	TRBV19	CASSIRRGGIETQYF	TGTGCCAGTAGTATCCGGCGGGGAGGGATCGAGACCCAGTACTTC
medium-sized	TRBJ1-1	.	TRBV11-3	CASSHREDGNTEAFF	TGTGCCAGCAGCCACCGGGAGGACGGCAACACTGAAGCTTTCTTT